A selection of T cell receptor beta chains follows, all from one sample in a study of cytomegalovirus exposure and HLA in healthy donors. Assay used: immunoSEQ multiplex PCR; TCRdb lists only in-frame clones, some missing. The sample lists some 150,000 clones; over 65% were seen once. The sequencing sample was made of PBMCs. Receptors were obtained from a man aged 40-49 years in good health and CMV-seropositive. Both conserved end residues are part of each CDR3. The D gene is left open where the match is weak. Clone sizes are given selectively: once, few, many, or a class where the clone is expanded.

TGTGCCAGCAGTTCTCCCGTTTACACCGGGGAGCTGTTTTTT	CASSSPVYTGELFF	TRBV11-2	TRBJ2-2	14	NA	NA
TGTGCCAGCAGCTCCGGGACTAGCGGGAACACCGGGGAGCTGTTTTTT	CASSSGTSGNTGELFF	TRBV9	TRBJ2-2	16	TRBD2	few
TGCGCCAGCAGCTTTACAGGATCTTACGAGCAGTACTTC	CASSFTGSYEQYF	TRBV5-1	TRBJ2-7	13	NA	NA
TGTGCCAGCAGCCCTCGGACTAGCGGGAGGCATTACGAGCAGTACTTC	CASSPRTSGRHYEQYF	TRBV7-9	TRBJ2-7	16	TRBD2	NA
TGTGCCAGTTCCGGGAGTGGCTACGAGCAGTACTTC	CASSGSGYEQYF	TRBV27	TRBJ2-7	12	NA	NA
TGTGCCAGCAGCCCCCTGCGGGTCGAGCAGTACTTC	CASSPLRVEQYF	TRBV11-2	TRBJ2-7	12	NA	NA
TGTGCCAGCAGCTTACAAACAGACACAGATACGCAGTATTTT	CASSLQTDTDTQYF	TRBV11-2	TRBJ2-3	14	NA	NA
TGTGCCAGCAGTCCGGGACAGGAATTCAATGAGCAGTTCTTC	CASSPGQEFNEQFF	TRBV6-5	TRBJ2-1	14	TRBD1	few
TGTGCCAGCAGAACTAGCGGAAGCACAGATACGCAGTATTTT	CASRTSGSTDTQYF	TRBV6-5	TRBJ2-3	14	TRBD2	NA
TGTGCCATCAGTGATGCGGCGGGAGGGCCAATAAGCACAGATACGCAGTATTTT	CAISDAAGGPISTDTQYF	TRBV10-3	TRBJ2-3	18	TRBD2	NA
TGTGCCATCAGCCCGGGGGGGTTCGAGCAGTACTTC	CAISPGGFEQYF	TRBV10-3	TRBJ2-7	12	TRBD2	NA
TGTGCCAGCAGCCCGGAGGGCTACGAGCAGTACTTC	CASSPEGYEQYF	TRBV5-5	TRBJ2-7	12	NA	NA
TGTGCCAGCAGCCCCGGGACTAGCGTACACAATGAGCAGTTCTTC	CASSPGTSVHNEQFF	TRBV11-3	TRBJ2-1	15	TRBD2	few
TGCAGCGTTGGACAGGGGGCACACACCATATATTTT	CSVGQGAHTIYF	TRBV29-1	TRBJ1-3	12	TRBD1	NA
TGTGCCTCAACTTCGTCTGGGACAGGGGATTCCTACAATGAGCAGTTCTTC	CASTSSGTGDSYNEQFF	TRBV18	TRBJ2-1	17	TRBD1	few
TGTGCCAGCAGAGACGGACAGGGGATGGGGAATGAGCAGTTCTTC	CASRDGQGMGNEQFF	TRBV7-8	TRBJ2-1	15	TRBD1	NA
TGTGCCAGCAGCCAGACTAGCGGGGGACCCTACGAGCAGTACTTC	CASSQTSGGPYEQYF	TRBV4-2	TRBJ2-7	15	TRBD2	NA
TGTGCCTGGAGTGTACAACTTCAGGGGCAGCCCCAGCATTTT	CAWSVQLQGQPQHF	TRBV30	TRBJ1-5	14	NA	NA